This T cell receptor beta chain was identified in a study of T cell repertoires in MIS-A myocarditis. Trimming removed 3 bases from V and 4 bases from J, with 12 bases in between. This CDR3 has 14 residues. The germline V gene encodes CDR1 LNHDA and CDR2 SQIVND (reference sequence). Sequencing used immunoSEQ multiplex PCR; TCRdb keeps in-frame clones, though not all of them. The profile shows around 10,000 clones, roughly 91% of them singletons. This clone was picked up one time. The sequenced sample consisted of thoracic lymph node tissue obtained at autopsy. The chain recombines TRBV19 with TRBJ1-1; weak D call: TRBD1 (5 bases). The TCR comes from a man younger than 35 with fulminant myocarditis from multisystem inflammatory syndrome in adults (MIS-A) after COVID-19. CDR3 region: CASSIIGATTEAFF. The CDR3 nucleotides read TGTGCCAGTAGTATTATAGGGGCGACCACTGAAGCTTTCTTT.